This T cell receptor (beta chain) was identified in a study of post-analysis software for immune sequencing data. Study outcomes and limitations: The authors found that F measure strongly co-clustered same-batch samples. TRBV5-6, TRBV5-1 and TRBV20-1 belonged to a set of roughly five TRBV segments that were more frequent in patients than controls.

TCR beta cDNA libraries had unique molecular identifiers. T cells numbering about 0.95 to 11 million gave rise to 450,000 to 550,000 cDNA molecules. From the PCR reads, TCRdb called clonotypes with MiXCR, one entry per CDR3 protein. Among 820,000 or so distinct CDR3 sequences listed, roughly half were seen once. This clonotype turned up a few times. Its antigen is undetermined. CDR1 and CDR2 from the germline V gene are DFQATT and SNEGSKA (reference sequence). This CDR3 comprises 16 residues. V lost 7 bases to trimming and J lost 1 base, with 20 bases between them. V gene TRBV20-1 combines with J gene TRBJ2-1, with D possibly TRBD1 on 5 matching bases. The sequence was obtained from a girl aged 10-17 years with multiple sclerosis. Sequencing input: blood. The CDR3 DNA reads TGCAGTGTCAGAGGCCAGGGTGAGAGTTCCTACAATGAGCAGTTCTTC. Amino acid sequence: CSVRGQGESSYNEQFF.